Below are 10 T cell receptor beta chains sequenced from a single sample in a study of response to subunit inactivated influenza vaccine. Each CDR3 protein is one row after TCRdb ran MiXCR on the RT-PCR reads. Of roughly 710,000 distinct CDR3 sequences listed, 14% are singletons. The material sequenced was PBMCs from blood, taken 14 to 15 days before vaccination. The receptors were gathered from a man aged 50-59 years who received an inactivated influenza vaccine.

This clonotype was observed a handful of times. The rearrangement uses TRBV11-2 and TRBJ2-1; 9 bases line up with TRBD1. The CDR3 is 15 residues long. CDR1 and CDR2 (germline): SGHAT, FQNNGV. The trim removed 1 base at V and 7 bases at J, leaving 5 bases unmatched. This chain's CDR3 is CASSLGTGDWNEQFF. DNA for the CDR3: TGTGCCAGCAGCTTAGGGACAGGGGATTGGAATGAGCAGTTCTTC.

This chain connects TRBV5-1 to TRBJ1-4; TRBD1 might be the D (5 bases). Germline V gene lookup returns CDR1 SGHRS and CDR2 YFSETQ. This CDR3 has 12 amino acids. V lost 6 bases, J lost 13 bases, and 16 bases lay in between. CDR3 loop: CASNNGAGVLFF. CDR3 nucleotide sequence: TGCGCCAGCAACAACGGCGCGGGGGTACTGTTTTTT.

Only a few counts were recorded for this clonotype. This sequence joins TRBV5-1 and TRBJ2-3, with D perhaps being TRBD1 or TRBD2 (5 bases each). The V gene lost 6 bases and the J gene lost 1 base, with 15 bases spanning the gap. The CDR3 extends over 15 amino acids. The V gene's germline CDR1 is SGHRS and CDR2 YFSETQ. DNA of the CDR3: TGCGCCAGCACGGATGGGGGACGGCGCACAGATACGCAGTATTTT. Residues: CASTDGGRRTDTQYF.

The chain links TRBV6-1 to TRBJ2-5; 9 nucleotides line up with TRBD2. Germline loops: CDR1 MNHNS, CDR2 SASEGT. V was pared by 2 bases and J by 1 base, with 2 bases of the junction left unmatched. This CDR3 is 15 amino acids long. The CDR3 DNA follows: TGTGCCAGCAGTGAACAGCGGGGGGCCCAAGAGACCCAGTACTTC. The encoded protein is CASSEQRGAQETQYF.

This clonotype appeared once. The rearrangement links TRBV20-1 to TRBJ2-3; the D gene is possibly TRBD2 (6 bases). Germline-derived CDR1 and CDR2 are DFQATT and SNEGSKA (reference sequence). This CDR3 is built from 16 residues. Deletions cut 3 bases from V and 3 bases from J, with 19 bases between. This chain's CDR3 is CSASGTPRAGTDTQYF. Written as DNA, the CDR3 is TGCAGTGCTAGCGGCACTCCCCGGGCGGGGACAGATACGCAGTATTTT.

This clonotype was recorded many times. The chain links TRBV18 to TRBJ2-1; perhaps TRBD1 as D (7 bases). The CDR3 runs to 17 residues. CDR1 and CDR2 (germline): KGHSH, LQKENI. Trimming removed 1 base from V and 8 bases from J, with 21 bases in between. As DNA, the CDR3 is TGTGCCAGCTCACCACTCAACTCCGGAGGGGGCAGGGATGAGCAGTTCTTC. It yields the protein CASSPLNSGGGRDEQFF.

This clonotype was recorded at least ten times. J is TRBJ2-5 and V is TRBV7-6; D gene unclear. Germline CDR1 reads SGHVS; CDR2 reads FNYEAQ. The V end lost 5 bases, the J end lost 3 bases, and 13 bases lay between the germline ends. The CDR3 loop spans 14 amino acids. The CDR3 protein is CASSPKPREETQYF. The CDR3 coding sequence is TGTGCCAGCAGCCCAAAGCCCCGGGAAGAGACCCAGTACTTC.

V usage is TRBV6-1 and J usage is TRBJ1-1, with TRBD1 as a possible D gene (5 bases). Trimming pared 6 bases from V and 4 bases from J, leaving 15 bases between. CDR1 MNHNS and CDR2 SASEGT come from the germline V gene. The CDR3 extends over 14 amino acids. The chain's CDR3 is CASRGTELGTEAFF. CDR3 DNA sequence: TGTGCCAGCAGGGGGACGGAACTTGGCACTGAAGCTTTCTTT.

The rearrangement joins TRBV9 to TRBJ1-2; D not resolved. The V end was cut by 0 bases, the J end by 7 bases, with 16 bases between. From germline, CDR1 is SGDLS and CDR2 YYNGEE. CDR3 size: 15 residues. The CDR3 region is CASSVASVPDSGYTF. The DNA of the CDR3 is TGTGCCAGCAGCGTAGCCTCAGTACCCGATAGTGGCTACACCTTC.

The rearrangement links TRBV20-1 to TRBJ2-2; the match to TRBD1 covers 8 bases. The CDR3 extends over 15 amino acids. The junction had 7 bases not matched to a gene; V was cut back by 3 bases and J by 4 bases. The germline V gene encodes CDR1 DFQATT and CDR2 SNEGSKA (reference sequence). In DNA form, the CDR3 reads TGCAGTGCTAGCCGGGACAGGTCCTTCACCGGGGAGCTGTTTTTT. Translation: CSASRDRSFTGELFF.